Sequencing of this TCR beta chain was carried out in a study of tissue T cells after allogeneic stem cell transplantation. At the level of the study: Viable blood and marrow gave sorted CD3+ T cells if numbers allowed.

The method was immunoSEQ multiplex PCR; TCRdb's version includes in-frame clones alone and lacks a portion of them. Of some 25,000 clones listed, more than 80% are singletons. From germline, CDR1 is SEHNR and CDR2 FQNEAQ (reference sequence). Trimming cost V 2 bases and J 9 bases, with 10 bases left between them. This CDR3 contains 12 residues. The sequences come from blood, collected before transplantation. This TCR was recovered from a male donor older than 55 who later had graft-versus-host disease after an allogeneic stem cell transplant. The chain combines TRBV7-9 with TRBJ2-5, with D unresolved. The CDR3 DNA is TGTGCCAGCAGCTTACAGGAAAGGGCCCAGTACTTC. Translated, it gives CASSLQERAQYF. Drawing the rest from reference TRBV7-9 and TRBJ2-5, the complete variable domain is DTGVSQNPRHKITKRGQNVTFRCDPISEHNRLYWYRQTLGQGPEFLTYFQNEAQLEKSRLLSDRFSAERPKGSFSTLEIQRTEQGDSAMYLCASSLQERAQYFGPGTRLLVL.